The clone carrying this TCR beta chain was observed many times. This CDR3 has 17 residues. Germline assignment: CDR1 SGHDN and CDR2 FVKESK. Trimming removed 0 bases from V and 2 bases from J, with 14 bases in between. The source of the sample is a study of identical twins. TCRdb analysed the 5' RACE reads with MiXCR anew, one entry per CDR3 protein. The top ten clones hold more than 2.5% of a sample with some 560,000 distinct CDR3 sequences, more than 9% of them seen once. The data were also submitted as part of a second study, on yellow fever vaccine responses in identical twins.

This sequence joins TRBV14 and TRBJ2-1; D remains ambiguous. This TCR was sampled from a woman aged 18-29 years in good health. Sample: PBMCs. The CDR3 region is CASSQDLVPRTYNEQFF. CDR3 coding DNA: TGTGCCAGCAGCCAAGATCTTGTACCGAGGACCTACAATGAGCAGTTCTTC. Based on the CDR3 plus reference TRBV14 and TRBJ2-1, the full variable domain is EAGVTQFPSHSVIEKGQTVTLRCDPISGHDNLYWYRRVMGKEIKFLLHFVKESKQDESGMPNNRFLAERTGGTYSTLKVQPAELEDSGVYFCASSQDLVPRTYNEQFFGPGTRLTVL.